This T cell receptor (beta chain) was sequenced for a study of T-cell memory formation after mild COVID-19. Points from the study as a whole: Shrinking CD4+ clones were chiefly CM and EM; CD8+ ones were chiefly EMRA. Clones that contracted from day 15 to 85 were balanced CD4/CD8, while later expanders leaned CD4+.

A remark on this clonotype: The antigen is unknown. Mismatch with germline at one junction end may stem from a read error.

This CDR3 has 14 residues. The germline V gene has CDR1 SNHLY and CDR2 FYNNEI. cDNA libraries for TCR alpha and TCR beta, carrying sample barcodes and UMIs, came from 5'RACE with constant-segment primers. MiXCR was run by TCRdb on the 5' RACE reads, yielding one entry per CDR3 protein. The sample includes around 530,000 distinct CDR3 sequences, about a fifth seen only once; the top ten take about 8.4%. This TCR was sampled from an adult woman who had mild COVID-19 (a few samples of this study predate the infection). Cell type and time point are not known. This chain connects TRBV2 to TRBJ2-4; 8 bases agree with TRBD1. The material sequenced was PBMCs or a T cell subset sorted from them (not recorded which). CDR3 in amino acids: CASSEEAGGYIQYF. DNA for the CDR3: TGTGCCAGCAGCGAAGAAGCAGGGGGCTACATTCAGTACTTC.